A single sample gave rise to the 15 T cell receptor beta chains below, sequenced in a study of T cells after yellow fever vaccination. TCRdb processed the 5' RACE reads anew with MiXCR; each CDR3 protein has one entry. The sample holds under 550,000 distinct CDR3 sequences; roughly a fifth are singletons and the top ten take less than 20%. The material was PBMCs, obtained roughly 20 days after the first yellow fever vaccination. These receptors were obtained from a man aged 18 to 30 who received the YFV17D yellow fever vaccine.

There are many counts of this clonotype. The chain combines TRBV7-2 with TRBJ2-1; D is unclear. Trimming cost V 5 bases and J 2 bases, with 16 bases left between them. The CDR3 covers 16 residues. CDR1 SGHTA and CDR2 FQGNSA come from the germline V gene. In DNA form, the CDR3 reads TGTGCCAGCAGCCCCGGTTGGGGTTATGCCTACAATGAGCAGTTCTTC. Translating gives CASSPGWGYAYNEQFF.

The table lists this clonotype with a few counts. The J gene is TRBJ2-2, the V gene TRBV7-9; TRBD1 matches 7 bases. CDR1 SEHNR and CDR2 FQNEAQ come from the germline V gene (reference sequence). J lost 3 bases, V lost 7 bases, and 11 bases had no gene match. This CDR3 has 16 amino acids. The CDR3, as DNA: TGTGCCAGCACCCTCCCCTACGGGACAGACACCGGGGAGCTGTTTTTT. Translation: CASTLPYGTDTGELFF.

The CDR3 DNA follows: TGCGCCAGCAGACAGGTCCCCGGGACAGACCTTGAAGCTTTCTTT. Its translation: CASRQVPGTDLEAFF. The chain joins TRBV4-1 to TRBJ1-1, with 7 bases lining up with TRBD1. The trim removed 6 bases at V and 7 bases at J, leaving 14 bases unmatched. The CDR3 consists of 15 residues. CDR1 and CDR2 from the germline V gene are MGHRA and YSYEKL.

The table lists this clonotype with a few counts. The chain uses TRBV20-1 and TRBJ1-6; maybe TRBD1 (5 bases). There are 14 residues in the CDR3. In germline, CDR1 is DFQATT, CDR2 SNEGSKA (reference sequence). V was pared by 2 bases and J by 10 bases, with 15 bases between. CDR3 nucleotides: TGCAGTGCTAGATCCTCAGGGTTGGGATCACCCCTCCACTTT. Protein: CSARSSGLGSPLHF.

The sample holds a few counts of this clonotype. The chain recombines TRBV5-1 with TRBJ1-1; possibly TRBD1 for D (6 bases). The V gene's germline CDR1 is SGHRS and CDR2 YFSETQ. The CDR3 is made up of 14 amino acids. Trimming took 4 bases from V and 5 from J, leaving 15 bases between them. The CDR3 sequence: CASSPSGDGTEAFF. DNA of the CDR3: TGCGCCAGCAGCCCCTCAGGGGATGGAACTGAAGCTTTCTTT.

In its sample, this clonotype was seen a few times. V usage is TRBV27 and J usage is TRBJ2-7, with 11 nucleotides matching TRBD1. Germline V gene lookup returns CDR1 MNHEY and CDR2 SMNVEV (reference sequence). With 5 bases clipped from V and 6 bases from J, the junction kept 3 bases outside the gene matches. The CDR3 extends over 13 amino acids. The DNA for the CDR3 is TGTGCCAGCAGTCCGGGACAGGGGGGCGAGCAGTACGTC. Translated, it gives CASSPGQGGEQYV.

The rearrangement joins TRBV29-1 to TRBJ2-5; no clear D gene. V lost 6 bases and J lost 5, with 16 bases in between. Per the germline V gene, CDR1 is SQVTM and CDR2 is ANQGSEA. The CDR3 totals 13 residues. CDR3 amino acids: CSVSFEARETQYF. The CDR3 nucleotides read TGCAGCGTGTCATTTGAGGCGCGGGAGACCCAGTACTTC. The whole variable domain, filled in from reference TRBV29-1 and TRBJ2-5, reads SAVISQKPSRDICQRGTSLTIQCQVDSQVTMMFWYRQQPGQSLTLIATANQGSEATYESGFVIDKFPISRPNLTFSTLTVSNMSPEDSSIYLCSVSFEARETQYFGPGTRLLVL.

Only a few counts were recorded for this clonotype. This sequence joins TRBV20-1 and TRBJ2-3; 10 positions agree with TRBD2. The CDR3 covers 14 residues. Germline CDR1 is DFQATT and CDR2 is SNEGSKA (reference sequence). V dropped 6 bases and J dropped 4; count of bases not matched to a gene: 7. The CDR3 coding sequence is TGCAGTGCCGTTCAAGCGGGGGGGTCAGATACGCAGTATTTT. It translates to CSAVQAGGSDTQYF.

This chain uses TRBV7-2 with TRBJ2-7; possibly TRBD1 for D (5 bases). Per germline, CDR1 SGHTA and CDR2 FQGNSA. V was pared by 1 base and J by 3 bases, with 10 bases between. This CDR3 contains 14 residues. Here the CDR3 reads CASSLGGPNYEQYF. The CDR3 DNA reads as TGTGCCAGCAGCTTAGGGGGCCCTAACTACGAGCAGTACTTC.

The CDR3 nucleotides read TGCAGTGCTAGCCCAACCCGCCTAAGTAGGGGGTTCTACAATGAGCAGTTCTTC. It codes for CSASPTRLSRGFYNEQFF. The rearrangement joins TRBV20-1 to TRBJ2-1; D may be TRBD1 (6 bases). The CDR3 runs to 18 residues. The V end was cut by 3 bases, the J end by 3 bases, with 24 bases between. Germline CDR1 reads DFQATT; CDR2 reads SNEGSKA (reference sequence).

The V gene is TRBV6-2 or TRBV6-3, the J gene TRBJ1-1; D gene unclear. The V gene's germline CDR1 is MNHEY and CDR2 SVGEGT. The CDR3 has 13 amino acids. Trimming left V 0 bases short and J 14 bases short, with 16 bases between. The CDR3 here is CASSYSAGSGGFF. The CDR3 DNA sequence: TGTGCCAGCAGTTACTCAGCCGGGTCGGGAGGGTTCTTT.

This sequence joins TRBV7-2 and TRBJ1-5; D remains unclear. Looked up from germline, CDR1 is SGHTA and CDR2 is FQGNSA. V lost 4 bases and J 1 base, leaving 5 bases between the germline ends. CDR3 size: 13 residues. CDR3 coding DNA: TGTGCCAGCAGCTGGGTGAGCAATCAGCCCCAGCATTTT. As protein: CASSWVSNQPQHF.

The chain is built from TRBV7-9 and TRBJ2-3; no clear D gene. This CDR3 has 13 residues. From germline, CDR1 is SEHNR and CDR2 FQNEAQ (reference sequence). V lost 8 bases and J 2 bases, leaving 11 bases between the germline ends. In DNA, the CDR3 is TGTGCCAGCGAACAACCGAACACAGATACGCAGTATTTT. Amino acids: CASEQPNTDTQYF.

This clonotype appeared a single time. The chain employs TRBV4-1 and TRBJ2-1; D uncertain. The germline V gene has CDR1 MGHRA and CDR2 YSYEKL. This CDR3 has 15 residues. V was trimmed by 2 bases and J by 4 bases, leaving 12 bases between them. CDR3 residues: CASSQWAGEYNEQFF. The CDR3 DNA sequence: TGCGCCAGCAGCCAATGGGCAGGAGAGTACAATGAGCAGTTCTTC.

Concerning this clonotype itself: The germline gene is not matched at one end of the junction; a read error may be the cause. The chain's CDR3 is CASCQDPGLAGDLRNEQFF. The CDR3 DNA follows: TGTGCCAGCTGCCAAGATCCTGGGCTAGCGGGGGATCTTAGGAATGAGCAGTTCTTC. The rearrangement joins TRBV3-1 to TRBJ2-1, with 10 bases that match TRBD2. CDR1 is LGHDT, CDR2 YNNKEL, per germline (reference sequence). CDR3 size: 19 residues.